This paragraph covers one T cell receptor beta chain sequence. What it binds is not known. These data originate in a study of cytomegalovirus exposure and HLA in healthy donors. Study-level results: Most TCR sequences proved rare, with some public TCRs found in many donors. Diagnosis of cytomegalovirus status made by the classifier reportedly showed high specificity and sensitivity. CMV antigen specificity was confirmed in vitro for three CMV-associated chains.

Donors were nominally healthy when sampled, though unrecorded immune exposures were likely. The PCR was carried out with 60 Vbeta primers and 13 Jbeta primers. This table comes from immunoSEQ multiplex PCR, and its TCRdb copy is limited to in-frame clones, with some not included. The sample yields 160,000 or so clones, roughly 89% seen once. In germline, CDR1 is SGHVS, CDR2 FNYEAQ. This CDR3 contains 14 residues. V shed 6 bases and J 5 bases; nucleotides not matched to a gene: 2. Material: PBMCs. The V gene is TRBV7-6, the J gene TRBJ2-1, with 12 nucleotides matching TRBD2. The receptor was isolated from a woman in her 30s in good health and CMV-seronegative. The CDR3 reads CASRLAGGNNEQFF. DNA of the CDR3: TGTGCCAGCAGACTAGCGGGAGGAAACAATGAGCAGTTCTTC.